Sequencing of this TCR beta chain was carried out in a study of blood T cell repertoires in COVID-19. Clinical histories supplied by participants themselves formed the basis of cohort assignment. Recovered Cohort 3 donors showed two negative PCRs, clearance, or symptom resolution. Produced via immunoSEQ multiplex PCR; TCRdb's table is partial and in-frame only. The data contain around 170,000 clones, roughly four fifths of them seen just once; the ten biggest clones take up roughly 12%. This clone was counted a single time. V lost 8 bases, J lost 6 bases, and 2 bases stayed unmatched. The CDR3 contains 12 residues.

The sample consisted of PBMCs or T cells enriched from blood (not recorded which). The TCR sequence derives from a man over 45 who had recovered from COVID-19. This chain joins TRBV12-3 or TRBV12-4 and TRBJ1-5; 9 bases are a match to TRBD1. This chain's CDR3 is CASGTGIQPQHF. In DNA, the CDR3 is TGTGCCAGCGGGACAGGGATTCAGCCCCAGCATTTT.